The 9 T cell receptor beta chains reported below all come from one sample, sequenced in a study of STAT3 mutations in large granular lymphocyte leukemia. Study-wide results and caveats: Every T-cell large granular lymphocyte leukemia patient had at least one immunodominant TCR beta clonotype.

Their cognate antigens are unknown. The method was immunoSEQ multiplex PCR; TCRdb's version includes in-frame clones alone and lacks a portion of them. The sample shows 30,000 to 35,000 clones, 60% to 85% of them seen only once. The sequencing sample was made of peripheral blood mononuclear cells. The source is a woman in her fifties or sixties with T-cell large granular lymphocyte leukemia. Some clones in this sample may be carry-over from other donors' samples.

For the CDR3, the DNA is TGTGCCAGCAGCCCGCAGATGAGCAATCAGCCCCAGCATTTT. Its translation: CASSPQMSNQPQHF. The rearrangement joins TRBV7-2 to TRBJ1-5; D unresolved. The length of the CDR3 is 14 residues. Germline V gene data show CDR1 as SGHTA and CDR2 as FQGNSA. V shed 5 bases and J shed 1 base, with 9 bases lying between them.

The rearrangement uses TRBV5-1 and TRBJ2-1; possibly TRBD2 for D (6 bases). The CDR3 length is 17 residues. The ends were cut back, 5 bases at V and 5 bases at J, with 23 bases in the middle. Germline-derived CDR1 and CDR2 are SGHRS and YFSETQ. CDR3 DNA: TGCGCCAGCAGGATGTGGAGGGGATTAGGGACTGACAATGAGCAGTTCTTC. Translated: CASRMWRGLGTDNEQFF. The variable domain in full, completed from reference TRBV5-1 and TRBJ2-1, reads KAGVTQTPRYLIKTRGQQVTLSCSPISGHRSVSWYQQTPGQGLQFLFEYFSETQRNKGNFPGRFSGRQFSNSRSEMNVSTLELGDSALYLCASRMWRGLGTDNEQFFGPGTRLTVL.

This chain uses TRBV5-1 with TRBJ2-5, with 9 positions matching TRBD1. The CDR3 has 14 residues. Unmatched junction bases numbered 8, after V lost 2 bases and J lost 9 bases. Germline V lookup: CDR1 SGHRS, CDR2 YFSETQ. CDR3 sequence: CASSLGDRGEPQYF. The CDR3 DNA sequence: TGCGCCAGCAGCTTAGGTGACAGGGGGGAGCCCCAGTACTTC. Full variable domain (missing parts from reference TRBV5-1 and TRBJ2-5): KAGVTQTPRYLIKTRGQQVTLSCSPISGHRSVSWYQQTPGQGLQFLFEYFSETQRNKGNFPGRFSGRQFSNSRSEMNVSTLELGDSALYLCASSLGDRGEPQYFGPGTRLLVL.

This chain's CDR3 is CSAMTAYEQYF. The CDR3 nucleotides are TGCAGTGCTATGACAGCCTACGAGCAGTACTTC. The chain couples TRBV20-1 to TRBJ2-7; possible D gene TRBD1, 5 bases. In germline, CDR1 is DFQATT, CDR2 SNEGSKA (reference sequence). V was pared by 4 bases and J by 2 bases, with 6 bases between. The CDR3 spans 11 residues.

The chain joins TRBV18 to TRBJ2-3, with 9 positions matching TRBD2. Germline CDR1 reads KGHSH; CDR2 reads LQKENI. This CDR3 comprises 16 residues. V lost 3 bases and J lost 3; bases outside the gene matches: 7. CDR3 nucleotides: TGTGCCAGCTCACCCGCGACTAGCGGATATACAGATACGCAGTATTTT. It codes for CASSPATSGYTDTQYF.

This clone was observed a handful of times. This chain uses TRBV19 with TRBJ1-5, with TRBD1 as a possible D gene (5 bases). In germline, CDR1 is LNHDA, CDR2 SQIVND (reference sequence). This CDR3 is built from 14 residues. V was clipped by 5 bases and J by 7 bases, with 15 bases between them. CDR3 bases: TGTGCCAGTAGTCGGCAGGGAAGAGGACAGCCCCAGCATTTT. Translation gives CASSRQGRGQPQHF. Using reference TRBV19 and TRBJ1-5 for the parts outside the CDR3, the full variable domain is DGGITQSPKYLFRKEGQNVTLSCEQNLNHDAMYWYRQDPGQGLRLIYYSQIVNDFQKGDIAEGYSVSREKKESFPLTVTSAQKNPTAFYLCASSRQGRGQPQHFGDGTRLSIL.

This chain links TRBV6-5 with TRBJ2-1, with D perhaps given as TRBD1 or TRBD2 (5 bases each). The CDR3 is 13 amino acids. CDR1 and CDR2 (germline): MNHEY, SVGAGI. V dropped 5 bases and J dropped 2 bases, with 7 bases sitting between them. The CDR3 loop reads CASSRGPYNEQFF. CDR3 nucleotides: TGTGCCAGCAGTCGGGGACCCTACAATGAGCAGTTCTTC.

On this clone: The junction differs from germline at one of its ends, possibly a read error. The CDR3 here is CASSLADSPNF. In DNA form, the CDR3 reads TGTGCCAGCAGCTTGGCGGACAGCCCGAACTTC. This chain connects TRBV7-9 to TRBJ2-7, with a possible D match to TRBD1 (6 bases). The CDR3 totals 11 residues. Germline V gives CDR1 SEHNR, CDR2 FQNEAQ (reference sequence).

The CDR3 loop reads CASSLGDVTDTQYF. For the CDR3, the DNA is TGTGCCAGCAGTTTGGGGGATGTGACAGATACGCAGTATTTT. The chain recombines TRBV27 with TRBJ2-3, with D perhaps TRBD1 or TRBD2 (5 bases each). This CDR3 has 14 amino acids. Trimming shortened V by 3 bases and J by 3 bases, and 10 bases separated the two germline ends. Germline CDR1 MNHEY, CDR2 SMNVEV (reference sequence).